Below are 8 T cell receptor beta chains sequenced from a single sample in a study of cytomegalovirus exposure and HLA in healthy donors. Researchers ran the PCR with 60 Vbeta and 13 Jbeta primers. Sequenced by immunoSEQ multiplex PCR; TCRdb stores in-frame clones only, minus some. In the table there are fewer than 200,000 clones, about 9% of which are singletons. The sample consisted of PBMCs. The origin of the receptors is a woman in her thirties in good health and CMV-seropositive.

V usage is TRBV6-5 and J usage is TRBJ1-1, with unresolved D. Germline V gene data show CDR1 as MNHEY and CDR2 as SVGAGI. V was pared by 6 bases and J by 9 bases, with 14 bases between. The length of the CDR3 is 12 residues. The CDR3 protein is CASRASRSQAFF. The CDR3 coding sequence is TGTGCCAGCAGAGCATCAAGGAGCCAAGCTTTCTTT.

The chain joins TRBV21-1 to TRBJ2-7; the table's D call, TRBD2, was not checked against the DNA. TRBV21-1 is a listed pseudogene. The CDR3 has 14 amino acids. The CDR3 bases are TGTGCCAGCAGCAAACGAACAGCTAGCGATGCGCAGTACTTC. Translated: CASSKRTASDAQYF.

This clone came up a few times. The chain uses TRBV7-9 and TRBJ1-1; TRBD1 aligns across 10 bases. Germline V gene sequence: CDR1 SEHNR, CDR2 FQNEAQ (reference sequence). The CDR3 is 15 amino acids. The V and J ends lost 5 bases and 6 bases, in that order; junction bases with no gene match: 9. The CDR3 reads CASSPPTGGGPEAFF. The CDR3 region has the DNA TGTGCCAGCAGCCCCCCGACAGGGGGCGGCCCTGAAGCTTTCTTT.

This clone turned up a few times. CDR3 coding DNA: TGTGCCAGCAGCCCTCTACCGAGCTCCTACGAGCAGTACTTC. Protein: CASSPLPSSYEQYF. This chain connects TRBV5-5 to TRBJ2-7; no clear D gene. The V end was cut by 4 bases, the J end by 0 bases, with 11 bases between. This CDR3 contains 14 residues. Per germline, CDR1 SGHKS and CDR2 YYEKEE (reference sequence).

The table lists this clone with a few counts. The CDR3 DNA reads as TGTGCCAGCACCCTAGGATGGGGCCTGGGGAACACTGAAGCTTTCTTT. The encoded protein is CASTLGWGLGNTEAFF. J is TRBJ1-1 and V is TRBV7-9; possible D gene TRBD1, 5 bases. V was pared by 7 bases and J by 1 base, with 19 bases between. This CDR3 is 16 amino acids long. Per the germline V gene, CDR1 is SEHNR and CDR2 is FQNEAQ (reference sequence).

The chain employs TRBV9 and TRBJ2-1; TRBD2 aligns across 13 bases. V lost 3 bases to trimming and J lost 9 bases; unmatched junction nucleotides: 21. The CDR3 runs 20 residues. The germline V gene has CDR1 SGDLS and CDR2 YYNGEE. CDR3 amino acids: CASSGGGGLELAGGGGEQFF. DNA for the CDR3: TGTGCCAGCAGCGGAGGAGGAGGGCTTGAACTAGCGGGAGGGGGGGGTGAGCAGTTCTTC.

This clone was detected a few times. CDR3 in amino acids: CASSLVGGEAFF. For the CDR3, the DNA is TGCGCCAGCAGCTTGGTTGGAGGTGAAGCTTTCTTT. This sequence joins TRBV5-1 and TRBJ1-1; D is uncertain. The CDR3 runs 12 residues. CDR1 and CDR2 from the germline V gene are SGHRS and YFSETQ. Trimming took off 0 bases at V and 7 bases at J, with 7 bases between the two ends.

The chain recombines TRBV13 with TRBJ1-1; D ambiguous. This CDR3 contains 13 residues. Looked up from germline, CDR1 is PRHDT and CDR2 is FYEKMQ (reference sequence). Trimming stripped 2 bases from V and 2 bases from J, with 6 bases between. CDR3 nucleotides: TGTGCCAGCAGCTTAACAGTTAACACTGAAGCTTTCTTT. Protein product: CASSLTVNTEAFF.